This note documents a single T cell receptor (beta chain) sequence. The sample comes from a study of blood T cell repertoires in COVID-19. Study context: The cDNA or gDNA used as material had been derived from T cells, B-cell-depleted T cells, or PBMCs.

Data came from immunoSEQ multiplex PCR; TCRdb stores just in-frame clones and leaves some out. The profile shows about 150,000 clones, roughly 80% of them singletons. Trimming removed 5 bases from V and 2 bases from J, with 27 bases in between. The CDR3 covers 19 residues. Germline CDR1 is SEHNR and CDR2 is FQNEAQ (reference sequence). What was sequenced was peripheral blood. The source is a man aged 55 to 70 with acute or convalescent COVID-19. The rearrangement uses TRBV7-9 and TRBJ1-1; a possible D gene is TRBD1 (6 bases). CDR3 DNA sequence: TGTGCCAGCAGCAACCCAAACCGGGGAGGCGGGGGGCGAAACACTGAAGCTTTCTTT. Its protein product is CASSNPNRGGGGRNTEAFF.